This entry lists 12 T cell receptor beta chains sequenced from one sample in a study of CD8+CD57+ T cells in acquired aplastic anemia. The template for TCR beta VDJ and CDR3 sequence profiling was genomic DNA. TCRdb re-called the reads with MiXCR, one entry per CDR3 protein. Of approximately 270,000 distinct CDR3 sequences listed, approximately 57% were seen once; the top ten hold 8%. Sequences were obtained from sorted CD4+, CD8+, or CD8+CD57+ T cells (not recorded which) from PBMCs. All receptors derive from a human donor with severe aplastic anemia or a healthy control (not recorded which).

The rearrangement joins TRBV10-3 to TRBJ1-1, with a possible D match to TRBD1 (5 bases). Deletions cut 7 bases from V and 2 bases from J, with 11 bases between. Germline V lookup: CDR1 ENHRY, CDR2 SYGVKD. The CDR3 spans 13 residues. The DNA for the CDR3 is TGTGCCATCACCACCCGGGACAACACTGAAGCTTTCTTT. Its protein product is CAITTRDNTEAFF.

This clonotype was seen ten or more times. The J gene is TRBJ2-1, the V gene TRBV7-2; D is unresolved. Germline CDR1 and CDR2: SGHTA and FQGNSA. Trimming left V 2 bases short and J 2 bases short, with 13 bases between. This CDR3 region has 16 residues. The CDR3 bases are TGTGCCAGCAGCTTACCCGGGCTTCCCACCTACAATGAGCAGTTCTTC. It encodes CASSLPGLPTYNEQFF.

This clonotype has only a few counts. V and J are TRBV15 and TRBJ2-5; D is ambiguous. There are 14 residues in the CDR3. V lost 5 bases and J lost 5, with 15 bases in between. CDR1 LNHNV and CDR2 YYDKDF come from the germline V gene (reference sequence). CDR3 nucleotides: TGTGCCACCAGCTCGACGCGAGCAGACGAGACCCAGTACTTC. Protein sequence: CATSSTRADETQYF. Together with reference TRBV15 and TRBJ2-5, the CDR3 gives the full variable domain: DAMVIQNPRYQVTQFGKPVTLSCSQTLNHNVMYWYQQKSSQAPKLLFHYYDKDFNNEADTPDNFQSRRPNTSFCFLDIRSPGLGDTAMYLCATSSTRADETQYFGPGTRLLVL.

The chain has TRBV5-6 and TRBJ1-4, with D perhaps TRBD1 (6 bases). CDR1 and CDR2 (germline): SGHDT, YYEEEE. CDR3 length: 15 residues. Between the trimmed V and J ends, which lost 4 bases and 3 bases, there was a span of 13 bases. The CDR3 DNA sequence: TGTGCCAGCAGCGCCAAGTGGGGGCCTAATGAAAAACTGTTTTTT. Translation: CASSAKWGPNEKLFF. The whole variable domain, filled in from reference TRBV5-6 and TRBJ1-4, reads DAGVTQSPTHLIKTRGQQVTLRCSPKSGHDTVSWYQQALGQGPQFIFQYYEEEERQRGNFPDRFSGHQFPNYSSELNVNALLLGDSALYLCASSAKWGPNEKLFFGSGTQLSVL.

The chain employs TRBV7-2 and TRBJ2-1; D tentatively fits TRBD1 or TRBD2 (5 bases each). The V gene's germline CDR1 is SGHTA and CDR2 FQGNSA. V was trimmed by 3 bases and J by 6 bases, leaving 9 bases between them. This CDR3 comprises 13 residues. This CDR3 is CASSFTGPNEQFF. As DNA, the CDR3 is TGTGCCAGCAGCTTCACGGGGCCCAATGAGCAGTTCTTC. Supplemented by reference TRBV7-2 and TRBJ2-1, the full variable domain reads GAGVSQSPSNKVTEKGKDVELRCDPISGHTALYWYRQSLGQGLEFLIYFQGNSAPDKSGLPSDRFSAERTGGSVSTLTIQRTQQEDSAVYLCASSFTGPNEQFFGPGTRLTVL.

The sample holds many counts of this clonotype. The chain joins TRBV7-8 to TRBJ1-2; tentative D call: TRBD1 (6 bases). Germline V CDR1 and CDR2: SGHVS, FQNEAQ. This CDR3 comprises 16 residues. Between the trimmed V and J ends, which lost 5 bases and 0 bases, there was a span of 16 bases. This CDR3 is CASSPQGQVANYGYTF. CDR3 nucleotides: TGTGCCAGCAGCCCCCAGGGGCAGGTCGCTAACTATGGCTACACCTTC.

V gene TRBV10-2 combines with J gene TRBJ2-5; 8 bases are a match to TRBD1. The V and J ends lost 7 bases and 5 bases, in that order; junction bases with no gene match: 3. The germline gives CDR1 WSHSY, CDR2 SAAADI. The CDR3 has 12 amino acids. This CDR3 reads CASNRGAETQYF. The CDR3 nucleotides are TGCGCCAGCAACAGGGGGGCGGAGACCCAGTACTTC.

Concerning this clonotype itself: The germline gene is not matched at one end of the junction; a read error may be the cause. The V call is TRBV4-3, the J call TRBJ1-1, with D maybe TRBD1 (5 bases). Germline CDR1 reads LGHNA; CDR2 reads YSLEER. The length of the CDR3 is 13 residues. CDR3 amino acids: CASSQEGADEAFF. CDR3 DNA: TGCGCCAGCAGTCAAGAAGGGGCTGATGAAGCTTTCTTT.

This clonotype has a handful of counts. V usage is TRBV15 and J usage is TRBJ2-5; TRBD1 aligns across 10 bases. CDR1 and CDR2 from the germline V gene are LNHNV and YYDKDF (reference sequence). The CDR3 extends over 16 amino acids. The junction had 6 bases not matched to a gene; V was cut back by 4 bases and J by 1 base. This CDR3 is CATSKGQGFVQETQYF. CDR3 DNA sequence: TGTGCCACCAGCAAGGGACAGGGGTTTGTCCAAGAGACCCAGTACTTC. The variable domain in full, completed from reference TRBV15 and TRBJ2-5, reads DAMVIQNPRYQVTQFGKPVTLSCSQTLNHNVMYWYQQKSSQAPKLLFHYYDKDFNNEADTPDNFQSRRPNTSFCFLDIRSPGLGDTAMYLCATSKGQGFVQETQYFGPGTRLLVL.

The chain has TRBV5-1 and TRBJ2-5, with TRBD2 matching 8 bases. The CDR3 runs 15 residues. Germline loops: CDR1 SGHRS, CDR2 YFSETQ. With V trimmed by 4 bases and J by 1 base, 6 bases remained unmatched. The CDR3 DNA follows: TGCGCCAGCAGCCATAGCGGGATGATCCAAGAGACCCAGTACTTC. It specifies CASSHSGMIQETQYF.

The chain has TRBV20-1 and TRBJ2-3, with D hard to call. CDR1 DFQATT and CDR2 SNEGSKA come from the germline V gene (reference sequence). The CDR3 has 12 amino acids. V gave up 5 bases and J gave up 2 bases, with 8 bases separating them. CDR3 residues: CSARINTDTQYF. The CDR3 bases are TGCAGTGCTCGGATCAACACAGATACGCAGTATTTT.

V is TRBV6-5 and J is TRBJ1-5, with 10 nucleotides matching TRBD1. Trimming removed 5 bases from V and 7 bases from J; junction bases left unmatched: 5. Germline CDR1 and CDR2: MNHEY and SVGAGI. This CDR3 comprises 14 residues. CDR3 nucleotides: TGTGCCAGCAGTGAAGACAGGGGGCGACAGCCCCAGCATTTT. It specifies CASSEDRGRQPQHF.